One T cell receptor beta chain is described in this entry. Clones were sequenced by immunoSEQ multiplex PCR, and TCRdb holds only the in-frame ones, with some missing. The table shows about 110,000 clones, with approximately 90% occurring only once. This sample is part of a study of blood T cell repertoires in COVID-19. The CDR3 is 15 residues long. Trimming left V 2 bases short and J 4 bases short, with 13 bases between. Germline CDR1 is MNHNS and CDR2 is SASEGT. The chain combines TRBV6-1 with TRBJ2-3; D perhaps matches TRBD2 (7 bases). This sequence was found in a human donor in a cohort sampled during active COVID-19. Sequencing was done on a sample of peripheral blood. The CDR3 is CASSEPGGRPDTQYF. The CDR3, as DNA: TGTGCCAGCAGTGAACCGGGGGGCCGGCCAGATACGCAGTATTTT.